The 28 T cell receptor beta chains reported below all come from one sample, sequenced in a study of T-cell memory formation after mild COVID-19. TCRdb called the 5' RACE reads again in MiXCR, with one record for every CDR3 protein. Here the sample spans hundreds of thousands of distinct CDR3 sequences, roughly 13% being singletons. Source material: PBMCs or a T cell subset sorted from them (not recorded which). Source of these receptors: a man younger than 35 who had mild COVID-19 (a few samples of this study predate the infection). Cell type and time point are not known.

This clonotype was seen a handful of times. The J gene is TRBJ2-7, the V gene TRBV6-1; 7 bases line up with TRBD1. This CDR3 is 12 amino acids long. Germline loops: CDR1 MNHNS, CDR2 SASEGT. CDR3: CASSEKGGLRDV. In nucleotides, the CDR3 is TGTGCCAGCAGTGAAAAAGGGGGCCTCAGGGACGTC.

This clonotype appeared a few times. This sequence joins TRBV7-9 and TRBJ1-1, with D unclear. Germline CDR1 SEHNR, CDR2 FQNEAQ (reference sequence). V lost 2 bases, J lost 6 bases, and 13 bases lay in between. The CDR3 has 14 residues. The CDR3 sequence: CASSLTLRAAEAFF. CDR3 in DNA: TGTGCCAGCAGCTTAACTCTACGCGCTGCTGAAGCTTTCTTT. The whole variable domain, filled in from reference TRBV7-9 and TRBJ1-1, reads DTGVSQNPRHKITKRGQNVTFRCDPISEHNRLYWYRQTLGQGPEFLTYFQNEAQLEKSRLLSDRFSAERPKGSFSTLEIQRTEQGDSAMYLCASSLTLRAAEAFFGQGTRLTVV.

V and J are TRBV9 and TRBJ1-2; 10 bases map to TRBD1. CDR1 SGDLS and CDR2 YYNGEE come from the germline V gene. The CDR3 loop spans 16 amino acids. J was trimmed by 5 bases and V by 3 bases; bases with no gene match: 10. CDR3 sequence reads: CASSGGRDRGRYGYTF. For the CDR3, the DNA is TGTGCCAGCAGCGGGGGACGGGACAGGGGACGGTATGGCTACACCTTC. Full variable domain (remainder filled in from reference TRBV9 and TRBJ1-2): DSGVTQTPKHLITATGQRVTLRCSPRSGDLSVYWYQQSLDQGLQFLIQYYNGEERAKGNILERFSAQQFPDLHSELNLSSLELGDSALYFCASSGGRDRGRYGYTFGSGTRLTVV.

The table lists this clonotype with a few counts. CDR3 coding DNA: TGTGCCAGCAGCGAACGACTAGTTCTCGCAGATACGCAGTATTTT. This gives the protein CASSERLVLADTQYF. The chain recombines TRBV7-2 with TRBJ2-3, with a possible D match to TRBD2 (6 bases). CDR3 length equals 15 residues. With 5 bases removed from V and 4 bases from J, the gap between germline ends came to 16 bases. The germline V gene encodes CDR1 SGHTA and CDR2 FQGNSA.

This clonotype appeared many times. This chain connects TRBV20-1 to TRBJ2-3, with D unclear. Germline loops: CDR1 DFQATT, CDR2 SNEGSKA (reference sequence). CDR3 length equals 11 residues. V lost 0 bases, J lost 9 bases, and 7 bases lay in between. The CDR3 loop is CSARDGGTQYF. The CDR3 DNA follows: TGCAGTGCTAGAGACGGCGGAACGCAGTATTTT.

The J gene is TRBJ2-5, the V gene TRBV29-1; no clear D. Trimming removed 5 bases from V and 0 bases from J, with 7 bases in between. CDR3 length: 12 amino acids. Germline loops: CDR1 SQVTM, CDR2 ANQGSEA. CDR3 amino acids: CSVRGYQETQYF. The CDR3 DNA reads TGCAGCGTTCGCGGTTACCAAGAGACCCAGTACTTC.

This clonotype was found a few times. The CDR3 DNA is TGTGCCAGCAGCCCGACTCTCAGGGGGGAGCAGTACTTC. Translated: CASSPTLRGEQYF. The V call is TRBV14, the J call TRBJ2-7; 7 nucleotides line up with TRBD1. The trim removed 4 bases at V and 7 bases at J, leaving 7 bases unmatched. Germline CDR1 and CDR2: SGHDN and FVKESK. The CDR3 has 13 amino acids.

The chain is built from TRBV12-3 or TRBV12-4 and TRBJ1-2, with 9 bases that match TRBD1. With 5 bases clipped from V and 5 bases from J, the junction kept 3 bases outside the gene matches. This CDR3 is built from 13 residues. CDR3 loop: CASSTGGFYGYTF. The CDR3 DNA reads TGTGCCAGCAGTACAGGGGGCTTTTATGGCTACACCTTC.

This clonotype was detected only once. The CDR3 nucleotides are TGTGCCAGCAGTTTCCACGCGCACCCAGAGAGCAATCAGCCCCAGCATTTT. This encodes CASSFHAHPESNQPQHF. The chain recombines TRBV27 with TRBJ1-5; D remains ambiguous. Per germline, CDR1 MNHEY and CDR2 SMNVEV (reference sequence). Trimming pared 3 bases from V and 1 base from J, leaving 16 bases between. This CDR3 has 17 amino acids.

The chain carries TRBV25-1 and TRBJ2-3; D uncertain. This CDR3 is 13 amino acids long. The germline V and J ends were trimmed by 4 bases and 3 bases, with 8 bases remaining between them. The V gene's germline CDR1 is MGHDK and CDR2 SYGVNS. The CDR3 DNA sequence: TGTGCCAGCAGTGGAACAGCTACAGATACGCAGTATTTT. Its translation is CASSGTATDTQYF.

This clonotype was found a few times. V gene TRBV12-3 or TRBV12-4 combines with J gene TRBJ1-3; TRBD1 matches at 9 bases. Trimming cost V 4 bases and J 4 bases; bases outside gene matches: 2. The CDR3 loop spans 14 amino acids. The CDR3 DNA reads as TGTGCCAGCAGTTGGACAGGGGAAGGAAACACCATATATTTT. Translation gives CASSWTGEGNTIYF.

The V call is TRBV20-1, the J call TRBJ1-1; a possible D gene is TRBD1 (6 bases). CDR3 length: 14 amino acids. The V gene lost 4 bases and the J gene lost 1 base, with 13 bases spanning the gap. Germline CDR1 reads DFQATT; CDR2 reads SNEGSKA (reference sequence). CDR3 residues: CSAIPGQTNTEAFF. In DNA form, the CDR3 reads TGCAGTGCTATTCCGGGACAAACGAACACTGAAGCTTTCTTT.

In this sample, this clonotype turned up a few times. This rearrangement joins TRBV6-4 to TRBJ1-2; D uncertain. Germline CDR1 MRHNA, CDR2 SNTAGT. Between the trimmed V and J ends, which lost 3 bases and 4 bases, there was a span of 9 bases. The CDR3 totals 13 residues. DNA of the CDR3: TGTGCCAGCAGTGAATCGGAAGGCTATGGCTACACCTTC. Translation: CASSESEGYGYTF.

The rearrangement joins TRBV7-2 to TRBJ2-5; no clear D. V was trimmed by 0 bases and J by 2 bases, leaving 7 bases between them. Germline values: CDR1 SGHTA, CDR2 FQGNSA. This CDR3 comprises 14 residues. For the CDR3, the DNA is TGTGCCAGCAGCTTAGCGCAGAGACAAGAGACCCAGTACTTC. This codes for CASSLAQRQETQYF.

A few counts support this clonotype. This chain links TRBV7-6 with TRBJ2-3; D unclear. The germline V gene encodes CDR1 SGHVS and CDR2 FNYEAQ. V was pared by 2 bases and J by 2 bases, with 14 bases between. The CDR3 length is 16 residues. CDR3 residues: CASSLPPVTTTDTQYF. The CDR3 nucleotides are TGTGCCAGCAGCTTACCACCGGTCACGACCACAGATACGCAGTATTTT. The variable domain in full, with the rest retrieved from reference TRBV7-6 and TRBJ2-3, is GAGVSQSPRYKVTKRGQDVALRCDPISGHVSLYWYRQALGQGPEFLTYFNYEAQQDKSGLPNDRFSAERPEGSISTLTIQRTEQRDSAMYRCASSLPPVTTTDTQYFGPGTRLTVL.

The chain has TRBV5-6 and TRBJ2-1; D tentatively reads TRBD1 or TRBD2 (6 bases each). The CDR3 extends over 15 amino acids. Per germline, CDR1 SGHDT and CDR2 YYEEEE. V lost 0 bases and J 12 bases, leaving 19 bases between the germline ends. The CDR3, as DNA: TGTGCCAGCAGCTTGGGAGGCACGGGGGCAATGGGGCAGTTCTTC. Amino acid sequence: CASSLGGTGAMGQFF.

The V gene is TRBV5-1, the J gene TRBJ2-7, with TRBD1 matching 7 bases. The CDR3 is made up of 14 amino acids. Germline CDR1 SGHRS, CDR2 YFSETQ. The V gene end was trimmed by 6 bases and the J gene end by 3 bases; junction bases not matched to a gene: 9. CDR3 residues: CASTRTGDFYEQYF. The CDR3 DNA follows: TGCGCCAGCACGCGGACAGGAGACTTCTACGAGCAGTACTTC.

The chain combines TRBV30 with TRBJ1-5; the match to TRBD1 covers 9 bases. The CDR3 is 14 residues long. Germline V lookup: CDR1 GTSNPN, CDR2 SVGIG (reference sequence). V dropped 2 bases and J dropped 7; count of bases not matched to a gene: 6. DNA for the CDR3: TGTGCCTGGAGTTTTGGGGACAGGGTACAGCCCCAGCATTTT. Translating gives CAWSFGDRVQPQHF. Supplemented by reference TRBV30 and TRBJ1-5, the full variable domain reads SQTIHQWPATLVQPVGSPLSLECTVEGTSNPNLYWYRQAAGRGLQLLFYSVGIGQISSEVPQNLSASRPQDRQFILSSKKLLLSDSGFYLCAWSFGDRVQPQHFGDGTRLSIL.

CDR3 loop: CASSRAHTDTQYF. The CDR3 DNA sequence: TGTGCCAGCAGCCGGGCTCACACAGATACGCAGTATTTT. This chain uses TRBV3-1 with TRBJ2-3, with D unclear. V was shortened by 4 bases and J by 2 bases, with 7 bases between the two germline ends. The CDR3 length is 13 residues. CDR1 is LGHDT and CDR2 is YNNKEL in the germline V gene (reference sequence).

V gene TRBV6-5 combines with J gene TRBJ2-3, with 9 bases lining up with TRBD1. J lost 4 bases, V lost 0 bases, and 5 bases had no gene match. Germline values: CDR1 MNHEY, CDR2 SVGAGI. The CDR3 sequence is 16 residues long. This CDR3 is CASSYSYRGQADTQYF. The DNA of the CDR3 is TGTGCCAGCAGTTACTCGTACAGGGGGCAAGCAGATACGCAGTATTTT.

The sample holds many counts of this clonotype. The CDR3 spells CASSLVQGSYNEQFF. As DNA, the CDR3 is TGCGCCAGCAGCTTGGTTCAGGGCTCCTACAATGAGCAGTTCTTC. This chain uses TRBV5-1 with TRBJ2-1; D perhaps matches TRBD1 (5 bases). The CDR3 loop spans 15 amino acids. The V and J ends lost 0 bases and 0 bases respectively, with 7 bases between them. Per germline, CDR1 SGHRS and CDR2 YFSETQ.

This clonotype has only a few counts. The chain combines TRBV6-5 with TRBJ2-3; unclear D gene. Trimming removed 6 bases at V and 3 bases at J, with 10 bases between. The CDR3 has 13 residues. Germline CDR1 reads MNHEY; CDR2 reads SVGAGI. The CDR3 sequence: CASRELGTDTQYF. CDR3 nucleotides: TGTGCCAGCAGGGAGTTAGGGACAGATACGCAGTATTTT.

The table lists this clonotype with a few counts. CDR3: CASSVELAGVPEQFF. The CDR3 nucleotides read TGTGCCAGCAGCGTAGAACTAGCGGGGGTACCTGAGCAGTTCTTC. V gene TRBV9 combines with J gene TRBJ2-1; 11 bases are a match to TRBD2. The CDR3 runs to 15 residues. The junction had 5 bases not matched to a gene; V was cut back by 0 bases and J by 9 bases. Per the germline V gene, CDR1 is SGDLS and CDR2 is YYNGEE.

This clonotype was observed a few times. The V and J genes are TRBV12-3 or TRBV12-4 and TRBJ1-3; D remains ambiguous. V lost 7 bases and J 0 bases, leaving 10 bases between the germline ends. CDR3 length: 14 amino acids. CDR3 sequence: CASTKEASGNTIYF. Written as DNA, the CDR3 is TGTGCCAGCACGAAAGAGGCCTCTGGAAACACCATATATTTT.

V and J are TRBV6-1 and TRBJ1-2; D gene unclear. From germline, CDR1 is MNHNS and CDR2 SASEGT. The CDR3 runs to 13 residues. Trimming took 1 base from V and 4 from J, leaving 7 bases between them. CDR3 protein: CASSEGAVYGYTF. The CDR3 nucleotides read TGTGCCAGCAGTGAAGGGGCAGTCTATGGCTACACCTTC.

CDR3 sequence reads: CASSLGQASSYNEQFF. DNA for the CDR3: TGCGCCAGCAGCTTGGGGCAGGCCAGCTCCTACAATGAGCAGTTCTTC. This chain uses TRBV5-1 with TRBJ2-1, with D uncertain. Germline V lookup: CDR1 SGHRS, CDR2 YFSETQ. CDR3 size: 16 residues. V lost 0 bases to trimming and J lost 0 bases, with 10 bases between them.

In its sample, this clonotype was seen many times. This sequence joins TRBV12-3 or TRBV12-4 and TRBJ2-5; no definite D call. The CDR3 consists of 12 residues. V gave up 5 bases and J gave up 3 bases, with 7 bases separating them. Here the CDR3 DNA reads TGTGCCAGCAGTCTCAACAAAGAGACCCAGTACTTC. This gives the protein CASSLNKETQYF.

This clonotype has more than one count but fewer than ten. V usage is TRBV28 and J usage is TRBJ2-7, with D unclear. CDR1 is MDHEN and CDR2 is SYDVKM in the germline V gene. This CDR3 has 12 residues. V was cut by 8 bases and J by 0 bases, with 8 bases left in between. CDR3 nucleotides: TGTGCCAGCGCGGCCAGCTCCTACGAGCAGTACTTC. Protein sequence: CASAASSYEQYF.